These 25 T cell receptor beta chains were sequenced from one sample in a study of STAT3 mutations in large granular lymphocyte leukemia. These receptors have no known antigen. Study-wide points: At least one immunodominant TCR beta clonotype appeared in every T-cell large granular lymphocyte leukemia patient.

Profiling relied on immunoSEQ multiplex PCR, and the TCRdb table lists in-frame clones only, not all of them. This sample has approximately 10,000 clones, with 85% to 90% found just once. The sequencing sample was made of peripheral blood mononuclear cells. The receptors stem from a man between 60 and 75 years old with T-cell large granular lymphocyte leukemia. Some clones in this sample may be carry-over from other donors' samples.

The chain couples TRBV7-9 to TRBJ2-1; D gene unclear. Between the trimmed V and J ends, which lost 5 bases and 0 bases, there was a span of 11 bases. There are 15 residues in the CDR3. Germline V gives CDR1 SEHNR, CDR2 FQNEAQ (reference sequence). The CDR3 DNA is TGTGCCAGCAGCCCCGGCCGTAGCTCCTACAATGAGCAGTTCTTC. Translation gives CASSPGRSSYNEQFF.

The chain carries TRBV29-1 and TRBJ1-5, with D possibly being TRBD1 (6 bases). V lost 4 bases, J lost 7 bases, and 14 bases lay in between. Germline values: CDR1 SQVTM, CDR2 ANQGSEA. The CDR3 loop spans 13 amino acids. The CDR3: CSVGGGPGQPQHF. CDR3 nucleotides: TGCAGCGTTGGTGGGGGCCCCGGGCAGCCCCAGCATTTT.

The chain's CDR3 is CASSQDGAGNEKLFF. Here the CDR3 DNA reads TGCGCCAGCAGCCAAGACGGCGCAGGGAATGAAAAACTGTTTTTT. V gene TRBV4-1 combines with J gene TRBJ1-4; weak D call: TRBD1 (5 bases). CDR1 is MGHRA, CDR2 YSYEKL, per germline. V was clipped by 0 bases and J by 5 bases, with 10 bases between them. The CDR3 is 15 residues long.

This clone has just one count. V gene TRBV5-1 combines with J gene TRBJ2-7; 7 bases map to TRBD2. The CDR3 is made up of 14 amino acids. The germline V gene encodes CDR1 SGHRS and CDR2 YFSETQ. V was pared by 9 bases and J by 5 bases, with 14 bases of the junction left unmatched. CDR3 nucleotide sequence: TGCGCCACGACGTTGGGCGGGAGCAGGGACGAGCAGTACTTC. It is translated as CATTLGGSRDEQYF.

The CDR3 is CASSSSAADQPQHF. CDR3 coding DNA: TGTGCCAGCAGCTCGTCCGCGGCGGATCAGCCCCAGCATTTT. The chain combines TRBV7-8 with TRBJ1-5, with unresolved D. The germline V and J ends were trimmed by 4 bases and 5 bases, with 12 bases remaining between them. The CDR3 totals 14 residues. In germline, CDR1 is SGHVS, CDR2 FQNEAQ.

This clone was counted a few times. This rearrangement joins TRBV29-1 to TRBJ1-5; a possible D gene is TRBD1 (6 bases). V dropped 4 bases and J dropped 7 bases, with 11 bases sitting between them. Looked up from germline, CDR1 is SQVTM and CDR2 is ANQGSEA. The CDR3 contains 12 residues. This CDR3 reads CSVGTGRQPQHF. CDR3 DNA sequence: TGCAGCGTTGGTACAGGGCGCCAGCCCCAGCATTTT.

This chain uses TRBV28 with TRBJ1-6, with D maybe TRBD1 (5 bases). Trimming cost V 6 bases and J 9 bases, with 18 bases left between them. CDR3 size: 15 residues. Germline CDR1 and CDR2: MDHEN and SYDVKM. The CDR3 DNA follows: TGTGCCAGCAGCTATAGTAGGGGTCGAAGTTCACCCCTCCACTTT. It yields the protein CASSYSRGRSSPLHF.

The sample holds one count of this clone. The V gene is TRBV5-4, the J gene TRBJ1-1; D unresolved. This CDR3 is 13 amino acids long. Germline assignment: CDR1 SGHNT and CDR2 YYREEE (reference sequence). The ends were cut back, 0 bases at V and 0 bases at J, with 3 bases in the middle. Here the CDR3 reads CASSLDLNTEAFF. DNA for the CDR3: TGTGCCAGCAGCTTGGATCTGAACACTGAAGCTTTCTTT.

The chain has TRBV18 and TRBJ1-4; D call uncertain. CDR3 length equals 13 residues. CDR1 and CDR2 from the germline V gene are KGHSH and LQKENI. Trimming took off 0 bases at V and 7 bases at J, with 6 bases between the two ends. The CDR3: CASSPPGGEKLFF. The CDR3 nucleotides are TGTGCCAGCTCACCACCGGGCGGTGAAAAACTGTTTTTT. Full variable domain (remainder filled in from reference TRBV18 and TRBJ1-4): NAGVMQNPRHLVRRRGQEARLRCSPMKGHSHVYWYRQLPEEGLKFMVYLQKENIIDESGMPKERFSAEFPKEGPSILRIQQVVRGDSAAYFCASSPPGGEKLFFGSGTQLSVL.

The CDR3 sequence: CAISEDRDGNEQFF. CDR3 sequence (DNA): TGTGCCATCAGTGAGGACAGGGATGGGAATGAGCAGTTCTTC. The chain recombines TRBV10-3 with TRBJ2-1; 7 bases agree with TRBD1. With 2 bases clipped from V and 7 bases from J, the junction kept 5 bases outside the gene matches. Per germline, CDR1 ENHRY and CDR2 SYGVKD. The CDR3 is 14 amino acids.

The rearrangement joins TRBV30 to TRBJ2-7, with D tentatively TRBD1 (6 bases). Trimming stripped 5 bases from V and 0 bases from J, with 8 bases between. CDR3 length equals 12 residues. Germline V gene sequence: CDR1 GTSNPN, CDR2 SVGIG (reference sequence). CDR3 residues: CAWRQDSYEQYF. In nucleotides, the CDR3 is TGTGCCTGGCGACAGGACTCCTACGAGCAGTACTTC. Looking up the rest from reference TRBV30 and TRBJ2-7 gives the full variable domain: SQTIHQWPATLVQPVGSPLSLECTVEGTSNPNLYWYRQAAGRGLQLLFYSVGIGQISSEVPQNLSASRPQDRQFILSSKKLLLSDSGFYLCAWRQDSYEQYFGPGTRLTVT.

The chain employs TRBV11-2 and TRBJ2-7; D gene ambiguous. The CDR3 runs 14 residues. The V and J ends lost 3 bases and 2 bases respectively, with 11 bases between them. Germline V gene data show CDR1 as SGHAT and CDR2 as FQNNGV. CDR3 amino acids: CASSFFQLTYEQYF. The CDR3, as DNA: TGTGCCAGCAGCTTCTTTCAGTTGACCTACGAGCAGTACTTC. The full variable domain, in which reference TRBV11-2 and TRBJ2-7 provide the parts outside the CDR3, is EAGVAQSPRYKIIEKRQSVAFWCNPISGHATLYWYQQILGQGPKLLIQFQNNGVVDDSQLPKDRFSAERLKGVDSTLKIQPAKLEDSAVYLCASSFFQLTYEQYFGPGTRLTVT.

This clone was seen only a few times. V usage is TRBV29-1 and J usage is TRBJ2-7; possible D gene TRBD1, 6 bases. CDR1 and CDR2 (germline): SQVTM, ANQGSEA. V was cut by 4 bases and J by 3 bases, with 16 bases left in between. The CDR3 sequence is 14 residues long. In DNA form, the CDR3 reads TGCAGCGTTGTATCGGACAGCCCCTACTACGAGCAGTACTTC. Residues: CSVVSDSPYYEQYF.

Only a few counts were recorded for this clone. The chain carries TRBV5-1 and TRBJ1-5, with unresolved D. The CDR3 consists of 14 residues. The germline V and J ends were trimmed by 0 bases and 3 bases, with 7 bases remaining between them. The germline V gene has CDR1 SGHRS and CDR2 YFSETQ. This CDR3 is CASSLDPDNQPQHF. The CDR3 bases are TGCGCCAGCAGCTTGGATCCAGACAATCAGCCCCAGCATTTT.

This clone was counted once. In DNA, the CDR3 is TGTGCCAGCAATCCCCCTGCGGGAGGAAGTTACGAGCAGTACTTC. This encodes CASNPPAGGSYEQYF. V is TRBV13 and J is TRBJ2-7, with 8 bases aligning to TRBD2. The CDR3 contains 15 residues. The ends lost 7 bases at V and 4 bases at J; junction bases unmatched: 12. Per germline, CDR1 PRHDT and CDR2 FYEKMQ (reference sequence).

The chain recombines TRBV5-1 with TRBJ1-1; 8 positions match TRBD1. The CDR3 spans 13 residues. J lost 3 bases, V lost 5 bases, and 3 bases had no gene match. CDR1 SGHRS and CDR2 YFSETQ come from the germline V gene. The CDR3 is CASRGQADTEAFF. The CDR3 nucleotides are TGCGCCAGCAGGGGACAGGCAGACACTGAAGCTTTCTTT.

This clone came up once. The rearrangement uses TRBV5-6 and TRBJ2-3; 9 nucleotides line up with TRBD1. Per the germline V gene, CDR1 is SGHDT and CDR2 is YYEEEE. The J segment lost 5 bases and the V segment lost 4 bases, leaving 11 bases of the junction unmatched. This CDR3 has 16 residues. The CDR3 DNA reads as TGTGCCAGCAGCCCGCGCGGACAGGGGTTCATAGATACGCAGTATTTT. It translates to CASSPRGQGFIDTQYF.

CDR3 bases: TGTGCCAGCAGTGTCCGGGAAGACCACGTCCTGACTTTC. Its protein product is CASSVREDHVLTF. The chain combines TRBV27 with TRBJ2-6; the D gene is possibly TRBD2 (5 bases). From germline, CDR1 is MNHEY and CDR2 SMNVEV (reference sequence). V gave up 5 bases and J gave up 11 bases, with 13 bases separating them. The CDR3 spans 13 residues.

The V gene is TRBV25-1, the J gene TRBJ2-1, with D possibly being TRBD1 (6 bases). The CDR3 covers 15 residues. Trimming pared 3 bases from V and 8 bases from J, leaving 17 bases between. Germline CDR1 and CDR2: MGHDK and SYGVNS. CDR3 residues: CASSDPGQPLDEQFF. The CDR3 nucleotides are TGTGCCAGCAGTGATCCGGGACAACCCTTGGATGAGCAGTTCTTC.

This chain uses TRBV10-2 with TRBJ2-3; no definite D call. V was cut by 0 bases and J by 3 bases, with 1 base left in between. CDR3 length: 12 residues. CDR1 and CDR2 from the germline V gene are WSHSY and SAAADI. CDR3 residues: CASSESTDTQYF. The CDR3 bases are TGCGCCAGCAGTGAGTCTACAGATACGCAGTATTTT.

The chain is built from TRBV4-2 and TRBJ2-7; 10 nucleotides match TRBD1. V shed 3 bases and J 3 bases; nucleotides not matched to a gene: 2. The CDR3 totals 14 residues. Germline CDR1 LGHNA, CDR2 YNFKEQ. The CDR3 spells CASSHGTGVYEQYF. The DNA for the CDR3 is TGTGCCAGCAGCCATGGGACAGGGGTCTACGAGCAGTACTTC.

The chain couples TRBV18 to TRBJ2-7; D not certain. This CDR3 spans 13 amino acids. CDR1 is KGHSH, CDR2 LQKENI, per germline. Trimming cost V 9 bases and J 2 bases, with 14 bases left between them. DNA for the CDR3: TGTGCCAGTTTGAGACTTGGCGCCTACGAGCAGTACTTC. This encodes CASLRLGAYEQYF.

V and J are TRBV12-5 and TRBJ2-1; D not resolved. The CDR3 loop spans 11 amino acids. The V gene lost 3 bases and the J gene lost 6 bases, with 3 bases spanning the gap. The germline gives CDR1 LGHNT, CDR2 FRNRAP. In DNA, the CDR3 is TGTGCTAGTGGTTTCTCCAATGAGCAGTTCTTC. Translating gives CASGFSNEQFF. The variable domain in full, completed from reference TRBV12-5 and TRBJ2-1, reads DARVTQTPRHKVTEMGQEVTMRCQPILGHNTVFWYRQTMMQGLELLAYFRNRAPLDDSGMPKDRFSAEMPDATLATLKIQPSEPRDSAVYFCASGFSNEQFFGPGTRLTVL.

The CDR3 reads CASSDRASTDTQYF. Written as DNA, the CDR3 is TGTGCCAGCAGTGACAGGGCTAGCACAGATACGCAGTATTTT. This chain uses TRBV25-1 with TRBJ2-3; tentatively, D is TRBD1 (5 bases). The CDR3 runs to 14 residues. V was pared by 3 bases and J by 0 bases, with 7 bases between. From germline, CDR1 is MGHDK and CDR2 SYGVNS.

The CDR3 nucleotides are TGCGCCAGCAGCTTGAACGGGGGCGCAAGCGAAAAACTGTTTTTT. Protein sequence: CASSLNGGASEKLFF. This chain uses TRBV5-1 with TRBJ1-4; possibly TRBD1 for D (6 bases). With 1 base removed from V and 8 bases from J, the gap between germline ends came to 15 bases. Germline CDR1 reads SGHRS; CDR2 reads YFSETQ. The CDR3 totals 15 residues.